These 9 T cell receptor beta chains came from one sample sequenced in a study of early T cells in non-severe SARS-CoV-2 infection. TCRdb recomputed calls from the 5' RACE reads with MiXCR, one row per CDR3 protein. The table has tens of thousands of distinct CDR3 sequences, 15% seen once. Sample: whole blood, taken at baseline. These receptors all stem from an adult who was a healthcare worker with PCR-confirmed SARS-CoV-2 infection or an uninfected control (not recorded which).

This clonotype was recorded many times. The chain couples TRBV6-6 to TRBJ2-3, with 7 positions matching TRBD1. V gave up 4 bases and J gave up 4 bases; unmatched junction bases: 5. Germline assignment: CDR1 MNHNY and CDR2 SVGAGI (reference sequence). The CDR3 is made up of 14 amino acids. This CDR3 is CASSSGQVPDTQYF. In DNA, the CDR3 is TGTGCCAGCAGTTCCGGACAGGTTCCAGATACGCAGTATTTT.

The CDR3 spells CASSLPPRSGLQETQYF. CDR3 nucleotides: TGTGCCAGTAGTCTCCCCCCCCGATCGGGGCTACAAGAGACCCAGTACTTC. V usage is TRBV19 and J usage is TRBJ2-5; D possibly uses TRBD1 or TRBD2 (5 bases each). With 5 bases removed from V and 2 bases from J, the gap between germline ends came to 21 bases. This CDR3 spans 17 amino acids. Per the germline V gene, CDR1 is LNHDA and CDR2 is SQIVND (reference sequence).

The chain uses TRBV7-9 and TRBJ1-4, with D perhaps TRBD1 (6 bases). The V end was cut by 3 bases, the J end by 7 bases, with 12 bases between. Germline V gives CDR1 SEHNR, CDR2 FQNEAQ (reference sequence). The CDR3 totals 14 residues. DNA for the CDR3: TGTGCCAGCAGCTTGCAACAGGGAAGTGAAAAACTGTTTTTT. Amino acid sequence: CASSLQQGSEKLFF.

This clonotype is medium-sized (0.01 to 0.1%). The V gene is TRBV6-2 or TRBV6-3, the J gene TRBJ2-3, with TRBD2 matching over 9 bases. This CDR3 region has 17 residues. Germline loops: CDR1 MNHEY, CDR2 SVGEGT. The V and J ends lost 5 bases and 4 bases, in that order; junction bases with no gene match: 13. The CDR3 DNA reads TGTGCCAGCAGTCCCCGCCCAAGCGGGAGGAGTGCAGATACGCAGTATTTT. This sequence encodes CASSPRPSGRSADTQYF.

This clonotype was recorded a few times. The chain carries TRBV20-1 and TRBJ2-7; 10 bases map to TRBD2. The CDR3 extends over 14 amino acids. J gave up 0 bases and V 7 bases, and 6 bases lay outside the gene matches. CDR1 is DFQATT and CDR2 is SNEGSKA in the germline V gene (reference sequence). The CDR3 sequence: CSVRAGGSSYEQYF. The CDR3 region has the DNA TGCAGTGTTCGAGCGGGGGGGAGCTCCTACGAGCAGTACTTC.

This clonotype has at least ten counts. The rearrangement links TRBV5-1 to TRBJ1-1; a weak D match, TRBD1 (5 bases). This CDR3 spans 14 amino acids. Germline lookup yields CDR1 SGHRS and CDR2 YFSETQ. V was clipped by 3 bases and J by 0 bases, with 9 bases between them. Here the CDR3 DNA reads TGCGCCAGCAGCTGGGGGGGTATGAACACTGAAGCTTTCTTT. This gives the protein CASSWGGMNTEAFF. The full variable domain, completed using reference TRBV5-1 and TRBJ1-1, is KAGVTQTPRYLIKTRGQQVTLSCSPISGHRSVSWYQQTPGQGLQFLFEYFSETQRNKGNFPGRFSGRQFSNSRSEMNVSTLELGDSALYLCASSWGGMNTEAFFGQGTRLTVV.

There are many counts of this clonotype. The chain carries TRBV7-2 and TRBJ2-4; D is unresolved. Germline V gene sequence: CDR1 SGHTA, CDR2 FQGNSA. V shed 5 bases and J shed 10 bases, with 15 bases lying between them. This CDR3 spans 13 amino acids. The CDR3 nucleotides read TGTGCCAGCAGCCGGGCCCTAACGGCGATTCAGTACTTC. This codes for CASSRALTAIQYF.

This clonotype was observed a few times. The rearrangement uses TRBV2 and TRBJ1-3, with no clear D. Trimming took 7 bases from V and 0 from J, leaving 16 bases between them. Looked up from germline, CDR1 is SNHLY and CDR2 is FYNNEI. The CDR3 covers 16 residues. CDR3 sequence: CASKGSAISSGNTIYF. In nucleotides, the CDR3 is TGTGCCAGCAAGGGTTCGGCGATTAGCTCTGGAAACACCATATATTTT.

This clonotype was seen only a few times. This CDR3 is CASSLHANYGYTF. CDR3 bases: TGTGCCAGCAGTCTTCACGCAAACTATGGCTACACCTTC. V is TRBV27 and J is TRBJ1-2, with unresolved D. CDR3 size: 13 residues. The germline V gene has CDR1 MNHEY and CDR2 SMNVEV (reference sequence). Trimming took 5 bases from V and 2 from J, leaving 9 bases between them.